This T cell receptor (beta chain) was profiled in a study of blood T cell repertoires in COVID-19. Only in-frame clones appear in the TCRdb table, and some are missing; sequencing was by immunoSEQ multiplex PCR. The sample has some 120,000 clones, 80% to 85% seen once. This clone was seen a few times. The CDR3 has 15 amino acids. Trimming removed 3 bases from V and 6 bases from J, with 14 bases in between. Germline V lookup: CDR1 LNHDA, CDR2 SQIVND (reference sequence). The TCR originated in a woman younger than 45 who had recovered from COVID-19. The sample consisted of peripheral blood. The chain is built from TRBV19 and TRBJ2-2; a weak D match, TRBD1 (5 bases). In DNA form, the CDR3 reads TGTGCCAGTAGTATCCAGGGTGTTGGGGCCGGGGAGCTGTTTTTT. Protein sequence: CASSIQGVGAGELFF. Full variable domain (rest looked up from reference TRBV19 and TRBJ2-2): DGGITQSPKYLFRKEGQNVTLSCEQNLNHDAMYWYRQDPGQGLRLIYYSQIVNDFQKGDIAEGYSVSREKKESFPLTVTSAQKNPTAFYLCASSIQGVGAGELFFGEGSRLTVL.